This T cell receptor (beta chain) was sequenced for a study of early T cells in non-severe SARS-CoV-2 infection. Study-wide context: The input, bulk RNA from unsorted whole blood, was sequenced, and chains were unpaired. General study results and limits: Clonotype matching in VDJdb favored anti-spike CD8 responses and did not capture private and CD4 specificities.

Unique molecular identifiers were added to individual cDNA molecules. TCRdb fed the 5' RACE reads into MiXCR, producing one record per CDR3 protein. The sample yields 65,000 to 95,000 distinct CDR3 sequences, around 14% seen once. Of note for this clonotype: Its specificity is unknown.

The germline V gene encodes CDR1 MNHEY and CDR2 SMNVEV (reference sequence). This CDR3 comprises 15 residues. The junction had 6 bases not matched to a gene; V was cut back by 4 bases and J by 5 bases. The receptor was derived from an adult who was a healthcare worker with PCR-confirmed SARS-CoV-2 infection or an uninfected control (not recorded which). Material: whole blood. The chain is built from TRBV27 and TRBJ2-7; 12 positions match TRBD1. Here the CDR3 DNA reads TGTGCCAGCAGTTCACCCGGGACAGGGGGCAACGAGCAGTACTTC. Its protein is CASSSPGTGGNEQYF.